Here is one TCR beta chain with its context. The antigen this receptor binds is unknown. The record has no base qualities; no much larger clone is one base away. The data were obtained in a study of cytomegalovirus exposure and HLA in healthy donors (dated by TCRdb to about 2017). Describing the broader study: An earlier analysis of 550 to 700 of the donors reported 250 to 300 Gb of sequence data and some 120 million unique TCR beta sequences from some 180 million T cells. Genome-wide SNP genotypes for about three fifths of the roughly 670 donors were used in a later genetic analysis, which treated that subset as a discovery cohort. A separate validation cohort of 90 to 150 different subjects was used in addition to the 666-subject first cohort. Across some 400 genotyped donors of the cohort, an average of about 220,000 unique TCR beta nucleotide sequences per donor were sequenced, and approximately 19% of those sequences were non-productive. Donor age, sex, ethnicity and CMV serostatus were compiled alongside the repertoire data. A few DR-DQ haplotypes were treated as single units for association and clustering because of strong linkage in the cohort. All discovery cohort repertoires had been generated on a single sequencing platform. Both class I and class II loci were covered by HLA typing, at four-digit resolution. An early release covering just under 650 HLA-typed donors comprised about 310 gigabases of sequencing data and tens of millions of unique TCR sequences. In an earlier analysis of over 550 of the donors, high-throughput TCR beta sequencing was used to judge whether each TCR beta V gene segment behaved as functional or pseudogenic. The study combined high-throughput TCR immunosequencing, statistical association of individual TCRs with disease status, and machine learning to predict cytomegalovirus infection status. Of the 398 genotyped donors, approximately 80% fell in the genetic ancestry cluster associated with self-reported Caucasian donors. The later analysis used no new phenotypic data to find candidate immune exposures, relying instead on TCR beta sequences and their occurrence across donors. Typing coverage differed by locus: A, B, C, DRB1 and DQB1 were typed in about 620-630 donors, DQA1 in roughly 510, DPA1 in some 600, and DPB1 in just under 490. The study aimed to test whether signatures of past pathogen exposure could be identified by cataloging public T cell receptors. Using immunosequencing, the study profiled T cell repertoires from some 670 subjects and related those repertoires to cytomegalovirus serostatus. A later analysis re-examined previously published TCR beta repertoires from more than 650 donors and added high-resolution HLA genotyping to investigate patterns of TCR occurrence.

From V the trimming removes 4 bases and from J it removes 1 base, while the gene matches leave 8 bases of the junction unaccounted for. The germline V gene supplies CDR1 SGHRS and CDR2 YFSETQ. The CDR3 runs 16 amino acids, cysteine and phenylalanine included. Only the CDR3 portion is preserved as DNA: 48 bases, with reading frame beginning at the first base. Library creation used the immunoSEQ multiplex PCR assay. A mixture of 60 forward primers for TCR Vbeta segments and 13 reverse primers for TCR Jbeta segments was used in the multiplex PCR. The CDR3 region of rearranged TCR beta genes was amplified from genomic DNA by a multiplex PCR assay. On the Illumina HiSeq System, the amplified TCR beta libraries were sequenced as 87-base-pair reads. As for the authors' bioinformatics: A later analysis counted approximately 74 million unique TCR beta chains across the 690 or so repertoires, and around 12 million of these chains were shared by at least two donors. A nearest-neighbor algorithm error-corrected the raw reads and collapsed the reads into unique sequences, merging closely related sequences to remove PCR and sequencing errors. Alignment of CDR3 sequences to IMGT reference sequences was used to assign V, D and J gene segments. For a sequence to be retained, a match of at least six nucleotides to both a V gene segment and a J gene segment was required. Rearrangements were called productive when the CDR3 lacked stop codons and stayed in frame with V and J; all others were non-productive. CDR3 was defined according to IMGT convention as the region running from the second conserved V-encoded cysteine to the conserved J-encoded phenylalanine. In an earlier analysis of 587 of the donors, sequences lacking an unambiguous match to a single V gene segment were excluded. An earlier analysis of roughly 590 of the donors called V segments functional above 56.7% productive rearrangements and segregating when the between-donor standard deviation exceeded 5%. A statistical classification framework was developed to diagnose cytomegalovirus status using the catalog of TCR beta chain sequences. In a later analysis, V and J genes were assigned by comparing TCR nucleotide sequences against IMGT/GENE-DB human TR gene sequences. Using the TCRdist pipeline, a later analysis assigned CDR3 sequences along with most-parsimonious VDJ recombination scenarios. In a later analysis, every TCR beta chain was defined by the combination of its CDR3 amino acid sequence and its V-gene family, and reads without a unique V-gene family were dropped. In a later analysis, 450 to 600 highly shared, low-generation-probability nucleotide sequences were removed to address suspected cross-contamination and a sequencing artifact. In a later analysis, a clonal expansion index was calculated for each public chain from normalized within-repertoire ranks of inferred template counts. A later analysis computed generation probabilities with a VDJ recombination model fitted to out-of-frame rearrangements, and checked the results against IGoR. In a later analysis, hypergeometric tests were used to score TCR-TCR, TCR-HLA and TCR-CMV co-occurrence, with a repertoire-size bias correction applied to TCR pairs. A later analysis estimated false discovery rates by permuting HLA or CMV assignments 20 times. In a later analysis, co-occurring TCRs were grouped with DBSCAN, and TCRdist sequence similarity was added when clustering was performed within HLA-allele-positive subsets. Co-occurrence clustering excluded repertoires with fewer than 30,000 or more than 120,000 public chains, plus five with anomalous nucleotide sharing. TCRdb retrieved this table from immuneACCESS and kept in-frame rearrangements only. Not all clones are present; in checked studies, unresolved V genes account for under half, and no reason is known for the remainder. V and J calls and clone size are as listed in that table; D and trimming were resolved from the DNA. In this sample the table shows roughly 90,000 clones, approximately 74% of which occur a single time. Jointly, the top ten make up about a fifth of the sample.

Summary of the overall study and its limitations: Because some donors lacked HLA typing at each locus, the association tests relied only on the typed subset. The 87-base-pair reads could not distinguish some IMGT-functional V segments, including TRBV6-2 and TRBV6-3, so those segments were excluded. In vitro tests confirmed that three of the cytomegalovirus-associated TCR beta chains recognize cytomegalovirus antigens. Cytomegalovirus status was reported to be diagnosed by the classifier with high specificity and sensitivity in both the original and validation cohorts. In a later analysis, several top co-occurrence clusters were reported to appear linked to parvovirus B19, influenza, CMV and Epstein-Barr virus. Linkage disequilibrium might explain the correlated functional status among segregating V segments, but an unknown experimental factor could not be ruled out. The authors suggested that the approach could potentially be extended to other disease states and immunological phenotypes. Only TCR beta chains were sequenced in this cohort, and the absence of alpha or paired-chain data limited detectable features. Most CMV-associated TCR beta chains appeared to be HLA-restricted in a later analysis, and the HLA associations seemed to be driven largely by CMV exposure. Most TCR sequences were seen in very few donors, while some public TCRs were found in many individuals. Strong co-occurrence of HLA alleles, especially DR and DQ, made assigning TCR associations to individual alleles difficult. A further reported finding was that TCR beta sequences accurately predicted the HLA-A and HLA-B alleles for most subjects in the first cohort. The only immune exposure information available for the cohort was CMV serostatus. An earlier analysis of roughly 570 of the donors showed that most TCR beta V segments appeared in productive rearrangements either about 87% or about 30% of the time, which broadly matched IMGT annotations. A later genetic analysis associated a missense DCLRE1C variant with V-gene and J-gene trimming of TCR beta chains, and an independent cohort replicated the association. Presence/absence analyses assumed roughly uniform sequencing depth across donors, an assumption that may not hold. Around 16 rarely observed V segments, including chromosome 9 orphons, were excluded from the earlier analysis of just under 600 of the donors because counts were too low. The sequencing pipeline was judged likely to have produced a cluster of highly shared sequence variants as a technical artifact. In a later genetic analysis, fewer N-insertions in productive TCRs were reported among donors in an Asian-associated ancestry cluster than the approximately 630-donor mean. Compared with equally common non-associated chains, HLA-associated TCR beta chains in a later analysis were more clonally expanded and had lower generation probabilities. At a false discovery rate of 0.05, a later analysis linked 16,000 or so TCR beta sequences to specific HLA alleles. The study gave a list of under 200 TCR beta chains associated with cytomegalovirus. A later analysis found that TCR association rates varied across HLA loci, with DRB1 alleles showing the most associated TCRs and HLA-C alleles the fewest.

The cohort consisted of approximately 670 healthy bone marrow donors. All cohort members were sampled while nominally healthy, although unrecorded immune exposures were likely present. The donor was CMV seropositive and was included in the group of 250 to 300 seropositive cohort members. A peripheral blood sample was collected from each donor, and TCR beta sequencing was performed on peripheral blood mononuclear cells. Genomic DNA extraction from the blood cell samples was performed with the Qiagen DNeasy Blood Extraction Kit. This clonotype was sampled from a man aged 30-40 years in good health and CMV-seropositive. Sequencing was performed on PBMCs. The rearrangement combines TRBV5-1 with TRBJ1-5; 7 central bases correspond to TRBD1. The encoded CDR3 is CASSLTGTESNQPQHF. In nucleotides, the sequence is TGCGCCAGCAGCCTAACCGGGACAGAGAGCAATCAGCCCCAGCATTTT.